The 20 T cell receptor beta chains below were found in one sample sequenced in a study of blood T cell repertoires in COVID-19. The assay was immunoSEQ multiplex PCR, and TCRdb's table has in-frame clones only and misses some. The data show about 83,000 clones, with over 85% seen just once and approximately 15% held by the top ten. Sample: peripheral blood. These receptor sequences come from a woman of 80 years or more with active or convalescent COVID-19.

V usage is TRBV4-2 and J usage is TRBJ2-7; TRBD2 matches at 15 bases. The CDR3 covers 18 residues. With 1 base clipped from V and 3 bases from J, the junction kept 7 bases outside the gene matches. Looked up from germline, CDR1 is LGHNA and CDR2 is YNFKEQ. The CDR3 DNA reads TGTGCCAGCAGCCAAGGGACTAGCGGGGGGGGGCACGACTACGAGCAGTACTTC. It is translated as CASSQGTSGGGHDYEQYF.

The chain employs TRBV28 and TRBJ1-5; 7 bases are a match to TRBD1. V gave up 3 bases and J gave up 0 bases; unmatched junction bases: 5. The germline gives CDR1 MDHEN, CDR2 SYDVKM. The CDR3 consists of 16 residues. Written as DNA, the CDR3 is TGTGCCAGCAGTTTGCTAGGGGGCCTTAGCAATCAGCCCCAGCATTTT. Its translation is CASSLLGGLSNQPQHF.

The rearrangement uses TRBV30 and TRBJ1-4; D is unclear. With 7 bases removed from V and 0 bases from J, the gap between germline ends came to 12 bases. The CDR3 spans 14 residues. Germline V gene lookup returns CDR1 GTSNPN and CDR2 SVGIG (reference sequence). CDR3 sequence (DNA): TGTGCCTTGGGTCTCCTCGCAACTAATGAAAAACTGTTTTTT. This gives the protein CALGLLATNEKLFF.

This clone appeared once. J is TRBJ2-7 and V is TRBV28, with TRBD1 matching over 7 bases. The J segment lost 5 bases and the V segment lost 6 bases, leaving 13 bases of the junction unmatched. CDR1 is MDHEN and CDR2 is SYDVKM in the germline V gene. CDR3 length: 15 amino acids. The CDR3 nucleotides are TGTGCCAGCAGAACAGAAGGGGGCATCAGCCACGAGCAGTACTTC. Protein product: CASRTEGGISHEQYF.

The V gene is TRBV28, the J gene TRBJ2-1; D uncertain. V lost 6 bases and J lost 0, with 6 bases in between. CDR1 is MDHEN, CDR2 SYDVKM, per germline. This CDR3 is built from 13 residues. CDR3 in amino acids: CASRAPSYNEQFF. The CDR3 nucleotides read TGTGCCAGCAGGGCTCCCTCCTACAATGAGCAGTTCTTC.

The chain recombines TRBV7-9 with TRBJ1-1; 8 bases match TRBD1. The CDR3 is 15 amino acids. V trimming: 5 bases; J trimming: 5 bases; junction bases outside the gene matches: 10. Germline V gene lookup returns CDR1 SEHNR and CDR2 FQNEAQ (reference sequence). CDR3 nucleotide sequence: TGTGCCAGCAGCGCGCCGGGACAGGCGACAACTGAAGCTTTCTTT. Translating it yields CASSAPGQATTEAFF.

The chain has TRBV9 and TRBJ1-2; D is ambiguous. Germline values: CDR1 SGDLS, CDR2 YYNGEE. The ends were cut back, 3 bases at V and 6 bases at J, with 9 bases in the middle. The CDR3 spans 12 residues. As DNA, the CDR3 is TGTGCCAGCAGCGATGTTCGGGATGGCTACACCTTC. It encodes CASSDVRDGYTF.

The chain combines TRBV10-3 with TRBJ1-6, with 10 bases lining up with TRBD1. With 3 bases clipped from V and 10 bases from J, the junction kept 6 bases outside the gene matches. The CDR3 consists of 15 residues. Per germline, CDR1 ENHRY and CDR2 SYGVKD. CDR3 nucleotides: TGTGCCATCAGTGACCCGGGACAGGGGAACTCACCCCTCCACTTT. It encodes CAISDPGQGNSPLHF.

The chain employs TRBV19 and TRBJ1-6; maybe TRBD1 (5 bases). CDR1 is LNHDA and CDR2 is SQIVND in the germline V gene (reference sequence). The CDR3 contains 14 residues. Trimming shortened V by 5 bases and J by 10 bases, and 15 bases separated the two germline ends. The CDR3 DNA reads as TGTGCCAGTAGTTTGACAGCTCACAGCTCACCCCTCCACTTT. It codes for CASSLTAHSSPLHF.

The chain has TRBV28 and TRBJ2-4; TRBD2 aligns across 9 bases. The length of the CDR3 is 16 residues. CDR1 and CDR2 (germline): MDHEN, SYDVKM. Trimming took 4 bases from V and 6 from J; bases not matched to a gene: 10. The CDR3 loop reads CASSSLGGGAVNIQYF. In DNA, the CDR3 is TGTGCCAGCAGTTCACTGGGCGGGGGGGCGGTAAACATTCAGTACTTC.

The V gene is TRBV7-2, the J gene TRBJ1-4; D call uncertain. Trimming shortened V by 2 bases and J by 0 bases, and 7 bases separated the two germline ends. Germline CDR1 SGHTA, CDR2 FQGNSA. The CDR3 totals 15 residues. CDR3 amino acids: CASSLSQATNEKLFF. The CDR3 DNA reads TGTGCCAGCAGCTTATCCCAGGCAACTAATGAAAAACTGTTTTTT.

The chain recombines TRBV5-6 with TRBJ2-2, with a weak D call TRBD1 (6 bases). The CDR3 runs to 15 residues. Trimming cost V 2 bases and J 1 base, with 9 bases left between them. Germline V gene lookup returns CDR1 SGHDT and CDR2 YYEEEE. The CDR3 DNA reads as TGTGCCAGCAGCTTTCTGGACAGGAACACCGGGGAGCTGTTTTTT. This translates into CASSFLDRNTGELFF.

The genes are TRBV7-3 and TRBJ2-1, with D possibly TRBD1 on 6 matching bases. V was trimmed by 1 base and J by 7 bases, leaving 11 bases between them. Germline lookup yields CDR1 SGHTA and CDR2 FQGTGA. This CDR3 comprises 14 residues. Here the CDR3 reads CASSLSSGVNEQFF. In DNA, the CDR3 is TGTGCCAGCAGCTTAAGTTCAGGGGTAAATGAGCAGTTCTTC.

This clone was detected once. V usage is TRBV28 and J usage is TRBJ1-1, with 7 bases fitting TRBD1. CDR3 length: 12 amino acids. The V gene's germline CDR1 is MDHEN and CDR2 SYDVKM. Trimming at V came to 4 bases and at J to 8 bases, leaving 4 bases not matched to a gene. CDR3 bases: TGTGCCAGCAGTTGGGACAGTACAGAAGCTTTCTTT. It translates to CASSWDSTEAFF.

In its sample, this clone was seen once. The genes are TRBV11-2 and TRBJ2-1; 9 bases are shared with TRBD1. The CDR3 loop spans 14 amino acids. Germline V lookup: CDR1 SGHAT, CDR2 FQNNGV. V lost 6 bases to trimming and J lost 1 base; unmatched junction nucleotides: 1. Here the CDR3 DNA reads TGTGCCAGCAGGGGACAGGGTTCCTACAATGAGCAGTTCTTC. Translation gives CASRGQGSYNEQFF.

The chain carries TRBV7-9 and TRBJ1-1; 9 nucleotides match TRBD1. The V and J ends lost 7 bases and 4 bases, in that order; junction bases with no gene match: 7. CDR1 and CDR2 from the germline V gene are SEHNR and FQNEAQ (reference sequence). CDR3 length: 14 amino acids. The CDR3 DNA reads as TGTGCCAGCACTAGGGACAGGGCTAGCACTGAAGCTTTCTTT. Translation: CASTRDRASTEAFF.

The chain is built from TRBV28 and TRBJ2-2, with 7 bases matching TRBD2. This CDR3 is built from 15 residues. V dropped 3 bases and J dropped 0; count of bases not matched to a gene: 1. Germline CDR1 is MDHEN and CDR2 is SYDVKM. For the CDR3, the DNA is TGTGCCAGCAGTTTCGGGGGGACGAACACCGGGGAGCTGTTTTTT. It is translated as CASSFGGTNTGELFF.

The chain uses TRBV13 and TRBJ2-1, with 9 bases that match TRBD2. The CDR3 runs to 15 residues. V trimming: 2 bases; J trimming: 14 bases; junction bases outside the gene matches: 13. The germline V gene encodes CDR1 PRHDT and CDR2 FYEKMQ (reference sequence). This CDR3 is CASSLLAGGPPGEFF. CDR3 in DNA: TGTGCCAGCAGCTTATTGGCGGGGGGGCCCCCTGGGGAGTTCTTC.

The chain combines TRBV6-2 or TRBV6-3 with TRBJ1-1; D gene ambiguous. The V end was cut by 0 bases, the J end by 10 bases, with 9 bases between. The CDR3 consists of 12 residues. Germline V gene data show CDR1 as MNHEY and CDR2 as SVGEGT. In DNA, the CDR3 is TGTGCCAGCAGTTACTCGCAGCGGGTAGCTTTCTTT. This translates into CASSYSQRVAFF.

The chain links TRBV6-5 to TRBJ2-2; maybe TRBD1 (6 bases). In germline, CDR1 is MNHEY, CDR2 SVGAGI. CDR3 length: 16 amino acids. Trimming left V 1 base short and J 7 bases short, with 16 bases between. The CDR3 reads CASSYWGRGIGGELFF. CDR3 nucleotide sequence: TGTGCCAGCAGTTACTGGGGAAGGGGGATCGGCGGGGAGCTGTTTTTT.